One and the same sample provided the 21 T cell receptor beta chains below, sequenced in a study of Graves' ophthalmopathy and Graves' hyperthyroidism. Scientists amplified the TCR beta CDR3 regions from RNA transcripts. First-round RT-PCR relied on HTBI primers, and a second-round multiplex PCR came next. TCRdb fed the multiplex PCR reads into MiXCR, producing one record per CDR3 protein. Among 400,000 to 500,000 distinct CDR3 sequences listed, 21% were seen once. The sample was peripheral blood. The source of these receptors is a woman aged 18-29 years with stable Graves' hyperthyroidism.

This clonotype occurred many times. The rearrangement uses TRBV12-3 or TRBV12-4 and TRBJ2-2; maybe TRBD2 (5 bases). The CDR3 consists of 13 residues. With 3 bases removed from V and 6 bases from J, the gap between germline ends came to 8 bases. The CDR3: CASSLLAPGELFF. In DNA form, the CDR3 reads TGTGCCAGCAGTTTGCTAGCACCCGGGGAGCTGTTTTTT.

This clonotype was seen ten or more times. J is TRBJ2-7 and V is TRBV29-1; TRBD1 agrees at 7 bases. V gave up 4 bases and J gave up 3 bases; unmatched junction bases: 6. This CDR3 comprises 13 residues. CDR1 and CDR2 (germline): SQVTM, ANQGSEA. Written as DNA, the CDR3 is TGCAGCGTTGCCGACAGGGCTCTCTACGAGCAGTACTTC. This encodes CSVADRALYEQYF.

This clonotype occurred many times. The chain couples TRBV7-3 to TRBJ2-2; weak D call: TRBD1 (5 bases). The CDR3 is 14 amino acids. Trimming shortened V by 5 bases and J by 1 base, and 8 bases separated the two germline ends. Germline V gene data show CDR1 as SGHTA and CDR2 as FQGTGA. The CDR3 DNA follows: TGTGCCAGCAGCCACGGACAGAACACCGGGGAGCTGTTTTTT. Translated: CASSHGQNTGELFF.

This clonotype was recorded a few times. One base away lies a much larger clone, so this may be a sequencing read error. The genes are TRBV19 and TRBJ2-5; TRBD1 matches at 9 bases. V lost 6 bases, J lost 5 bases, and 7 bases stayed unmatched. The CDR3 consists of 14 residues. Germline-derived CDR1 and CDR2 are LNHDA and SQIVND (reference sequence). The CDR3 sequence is CASRGQGPGETQYF. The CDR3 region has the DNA TGTGCCAGTAGGGGACAGGGCCCGGGGGAGACCCAGTACTTC.

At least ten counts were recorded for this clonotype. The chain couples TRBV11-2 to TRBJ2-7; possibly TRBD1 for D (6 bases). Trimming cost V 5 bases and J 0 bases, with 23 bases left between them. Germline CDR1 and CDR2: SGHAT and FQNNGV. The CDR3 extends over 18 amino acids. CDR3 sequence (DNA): TGTGCCAGCAGCACTACTCGACAGGATAAAATTAGCTCCTACGAGCAGTACTTC. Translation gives CASSTTRQDKISSYEQYF.

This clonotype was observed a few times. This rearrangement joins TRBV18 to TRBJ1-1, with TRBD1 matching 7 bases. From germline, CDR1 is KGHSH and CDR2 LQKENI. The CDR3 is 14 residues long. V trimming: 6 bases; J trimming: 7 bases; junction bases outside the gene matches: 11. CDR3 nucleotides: TGTGCCAGCTCCCTCGGAGGGGGCGAGAGTGAAGCTTTCTTT. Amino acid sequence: CASSLGGGESEAFF. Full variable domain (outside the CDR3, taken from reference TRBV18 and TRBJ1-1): NAGVMQNPRHLVRRRGQEARLRCSPMKGHSHVYWYRQLPEEGLKFMVYLQKENIIDESGMPKERFSAEFPKEGPSILRIQQVVRGDSAAYFCASSLGGGESEAFFGQGTRLTVV.

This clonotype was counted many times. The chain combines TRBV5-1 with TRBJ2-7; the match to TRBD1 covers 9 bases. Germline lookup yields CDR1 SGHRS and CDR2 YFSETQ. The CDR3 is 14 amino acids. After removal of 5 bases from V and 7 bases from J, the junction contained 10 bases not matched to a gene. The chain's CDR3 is CASRPRTGTGEQYF. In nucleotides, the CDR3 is TGCGCCAGCAGACCACGTACCGGGACAGGGGAGCAGTACTTC. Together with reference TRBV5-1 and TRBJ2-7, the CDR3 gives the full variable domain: KAGVTQTPRYLIKTRGQQVTLSCSPISGHRSVSWYQQTPGQGLQFLFEYFSETQRNKGNFPGRFSGRQFSNSRSEMNVSTLELGDSALYLCASRPRTGTGEQYFGPGTRLTVT.

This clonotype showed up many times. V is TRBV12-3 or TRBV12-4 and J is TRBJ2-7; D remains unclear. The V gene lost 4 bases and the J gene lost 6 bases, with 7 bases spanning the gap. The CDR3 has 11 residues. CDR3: CASSWRSEQYF. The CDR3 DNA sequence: TGTGCCAGCAGTTGGAGATCCGAGCAGTACTTC.

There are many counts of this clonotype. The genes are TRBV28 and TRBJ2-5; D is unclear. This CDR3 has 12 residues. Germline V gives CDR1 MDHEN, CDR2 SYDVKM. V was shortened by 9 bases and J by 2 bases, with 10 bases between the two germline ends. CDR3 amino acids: CARMTVQETQYF. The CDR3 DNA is TGTGCCAGGATGACTGTTCAAGAGACCCAGTACTTC. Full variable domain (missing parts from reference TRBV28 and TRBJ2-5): DVKVTQSSRYLVKRTGEKVFLECVQDMDHENMFWYRQDPGLGLRLIYFSYDVKMKEKGDIPEGYSVSREKKERFSLILESASTNQTSMYLCARMTVQETQYFGPGTRLLVL.

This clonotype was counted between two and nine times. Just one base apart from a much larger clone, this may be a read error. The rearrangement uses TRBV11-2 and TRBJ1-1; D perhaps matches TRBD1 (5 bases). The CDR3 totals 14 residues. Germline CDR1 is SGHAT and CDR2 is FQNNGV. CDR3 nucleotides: TGTGCCAGCAGCTTGGGACTCACGGGGACTGAAGCTTGCTTT. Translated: CASSLGLTGTEACF.

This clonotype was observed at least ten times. The CDR3, as DNA: TGTGCCAGCAGCCCCCAAGGGACTACCGTCTATGGCTACACCTTC. It codes for CASSPQGTTVYGYTF. The chain recombines TRBV7-2 with TRBJ1-2, with D tentatively TRBD1 (5 bases). Germline V lookup: CDR1 SGHTA, CDR2 FQGNSA. This CDR3 spans 15 amino acids. V shed 5 bases and J shed 4 bases, with 17 bases lying between them.

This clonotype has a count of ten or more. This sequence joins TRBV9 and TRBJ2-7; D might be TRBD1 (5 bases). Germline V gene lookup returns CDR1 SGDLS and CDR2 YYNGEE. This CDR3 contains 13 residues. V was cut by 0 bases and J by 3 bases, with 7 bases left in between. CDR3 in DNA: TGTGCCAGCAGCGTAGGACAGTACTACGAGCAGTACTTC. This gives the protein CASSVGQYYEQYF. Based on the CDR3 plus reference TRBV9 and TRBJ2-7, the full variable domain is DSGVTQTPKHLITATGQRVTLRCSPRSGDLSVYWYQQSLDQGLQFLIQYYNGEERAKGNILERFSAQQFPDLHSELNLSSLELGDSALYFCASSVGQYYEQYFGPGTRLTVT.

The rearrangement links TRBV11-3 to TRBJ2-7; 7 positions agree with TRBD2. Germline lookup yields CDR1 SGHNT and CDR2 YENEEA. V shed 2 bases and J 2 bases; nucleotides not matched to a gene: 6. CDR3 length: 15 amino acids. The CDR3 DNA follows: TGTGCCAGCAGCTTAAGAGCGGGGTCCACCTACGAGCAGTACTTC. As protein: CASSLRAGSTYEQYF.

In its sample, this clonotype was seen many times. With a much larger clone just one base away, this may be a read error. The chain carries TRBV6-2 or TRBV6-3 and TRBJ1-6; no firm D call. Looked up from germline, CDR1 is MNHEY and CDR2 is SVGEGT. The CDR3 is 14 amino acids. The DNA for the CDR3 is TGTGCCAGCAATGTGAGGCTTGGAGATTCACACCTCCACTTT. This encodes CASNVRLGDSHLHF.

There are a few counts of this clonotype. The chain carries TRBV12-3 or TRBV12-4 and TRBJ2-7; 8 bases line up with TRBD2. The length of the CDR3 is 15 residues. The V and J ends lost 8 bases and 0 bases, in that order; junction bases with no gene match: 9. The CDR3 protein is CASQSWLAGSYEQYF. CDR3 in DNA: TGTGCCAGCCAATCGTGGCTAGCGGGCTCCTACGAGCAGTACTTC.

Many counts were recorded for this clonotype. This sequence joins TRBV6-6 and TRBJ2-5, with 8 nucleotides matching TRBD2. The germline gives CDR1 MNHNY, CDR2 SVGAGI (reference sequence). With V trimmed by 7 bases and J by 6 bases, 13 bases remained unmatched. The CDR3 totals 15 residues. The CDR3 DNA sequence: TGTGCCAGCACCCCTTTATCGGGGGGGGGAAAGACCCAGTACTTC. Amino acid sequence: CASTPLSGGGKTQYF.

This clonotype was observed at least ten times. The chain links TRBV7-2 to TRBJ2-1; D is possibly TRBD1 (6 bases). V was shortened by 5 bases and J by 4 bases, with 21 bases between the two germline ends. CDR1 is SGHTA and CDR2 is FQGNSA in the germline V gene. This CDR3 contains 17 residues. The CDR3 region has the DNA TGTGCCAGCAGCCCCTCCTCGGGCAGGGGCCATTACAATGAGCAGTTCTTC. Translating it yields CASSPSSGRGHYNEQFF.

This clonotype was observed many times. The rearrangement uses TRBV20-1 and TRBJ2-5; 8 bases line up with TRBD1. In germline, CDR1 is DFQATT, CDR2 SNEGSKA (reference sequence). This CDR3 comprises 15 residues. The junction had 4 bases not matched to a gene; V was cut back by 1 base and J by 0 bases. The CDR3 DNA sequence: TGCAGTGCTAGAGTCGGGACAGGAGACCAAGAGACCCAGTACTTC. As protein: CSARVGTGDQETQYF.

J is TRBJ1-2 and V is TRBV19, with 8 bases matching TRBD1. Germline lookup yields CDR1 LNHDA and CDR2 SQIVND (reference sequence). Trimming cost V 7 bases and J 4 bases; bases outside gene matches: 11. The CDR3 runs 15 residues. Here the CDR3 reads CASINPGQGPYGYTF. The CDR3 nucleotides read TGTGCCAGTATCAACCCCGGACAGGGACCCTATGGCTACACCTTC.

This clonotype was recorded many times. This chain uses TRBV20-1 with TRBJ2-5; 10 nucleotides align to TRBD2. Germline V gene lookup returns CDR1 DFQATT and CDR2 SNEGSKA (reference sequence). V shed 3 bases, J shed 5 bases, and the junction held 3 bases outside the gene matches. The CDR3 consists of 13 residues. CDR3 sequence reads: CSARVSGRETQYF. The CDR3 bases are TGCAGTGCTAGGGTTAGCGGGAGGGAGACCCAGTACTTC.

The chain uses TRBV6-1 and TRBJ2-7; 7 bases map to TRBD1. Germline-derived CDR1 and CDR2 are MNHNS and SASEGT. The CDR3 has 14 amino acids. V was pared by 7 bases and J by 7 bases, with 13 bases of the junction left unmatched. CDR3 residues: CASTEGARGREQYF. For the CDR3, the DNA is TGTGCCAGCACCGAGGGGGCGCGAGGAAGAGAGCAGTACTTC.